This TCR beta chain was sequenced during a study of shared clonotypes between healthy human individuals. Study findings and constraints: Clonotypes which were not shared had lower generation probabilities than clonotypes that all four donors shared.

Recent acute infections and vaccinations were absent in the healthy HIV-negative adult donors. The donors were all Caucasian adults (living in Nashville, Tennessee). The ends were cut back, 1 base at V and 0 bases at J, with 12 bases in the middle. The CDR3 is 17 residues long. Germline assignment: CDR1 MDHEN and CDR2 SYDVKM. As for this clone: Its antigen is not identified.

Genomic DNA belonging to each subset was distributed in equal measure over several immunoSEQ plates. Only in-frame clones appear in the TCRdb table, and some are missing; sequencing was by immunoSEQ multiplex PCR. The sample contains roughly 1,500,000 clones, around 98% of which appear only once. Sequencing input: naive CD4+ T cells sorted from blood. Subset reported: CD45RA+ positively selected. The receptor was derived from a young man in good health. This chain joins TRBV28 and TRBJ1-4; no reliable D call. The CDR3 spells CASSLLGIGATNEKLFF. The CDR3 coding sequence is TGTGCCAGCAGTTTATTAGGGATCGGAGCAACTAATGAAAAACTGTTTTTT.